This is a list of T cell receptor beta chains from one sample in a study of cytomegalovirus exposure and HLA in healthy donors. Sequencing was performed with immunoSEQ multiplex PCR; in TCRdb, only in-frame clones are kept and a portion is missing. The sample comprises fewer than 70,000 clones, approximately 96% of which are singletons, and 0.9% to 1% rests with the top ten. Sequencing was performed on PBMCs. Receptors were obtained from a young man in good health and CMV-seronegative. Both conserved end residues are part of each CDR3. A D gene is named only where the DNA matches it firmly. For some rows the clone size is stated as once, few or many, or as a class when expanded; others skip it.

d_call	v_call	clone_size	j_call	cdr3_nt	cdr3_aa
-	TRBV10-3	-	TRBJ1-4	TGTGCCATCAGTGATAATTCGGGGATGAATGAAAAACTGTTTTTT	CAISDNSGMNEKLFF
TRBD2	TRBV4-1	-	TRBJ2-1	TGCGCCAGCAGCCAACGTTCCGGGACTAGCGGGAGGCTTCTGTACAATGAGCAGTTCTTC	CASSQRSGTSGRLLYNEQFF
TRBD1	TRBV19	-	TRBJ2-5	TGTGCCAGCCAAGGGGGCTCTGAGACCCAGTACTTC	CASQGGSETQYF
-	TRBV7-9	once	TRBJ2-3	TGTGCCAGCATCGGAGCGGCGTACACAGATACGCAGTATTTT	CASIGAAYTDTQYF
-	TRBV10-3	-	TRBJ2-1	TGTGCCATCAGTGAGTCTGTCTTAAACTACAATGAGCAGTTCTTC	CAISESVLNYNEQFF
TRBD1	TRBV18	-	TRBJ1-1	TGTGCCAGCTCACGGGACAGGGCGGCCAGTGGCACTGAAGCTTTCTTT	CASSRDRAASGTEAFF
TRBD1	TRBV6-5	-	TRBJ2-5	TGTGCCAGCAGTTACCCGGACAGGGGTGACCAAGAGACCCAGTACTTC	CASSYPDRGDQETQYF
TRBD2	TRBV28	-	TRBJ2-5	TGTGCCAGCAGTTACGGACTAGCGGGCGGCCAAGAGACCCAGTACTTC	CASSYGLAGGQETQYF
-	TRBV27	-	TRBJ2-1	TGTGCCAGCAGTTTATCTGCAGACAGCTCCTACAATGAGCAGTTCTTC	CASSLSADSSYNEQFF
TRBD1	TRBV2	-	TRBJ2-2	TGTGCCAGCAGTGAAGATCGCAGGGGGCAAACCGGGGAGCTGTTTTTT	CASSEDRRGQTGELFF
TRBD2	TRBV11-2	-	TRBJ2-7	TGTGCCAGCAGCTTAGTTGGTCAGCGGGAAGGCGACGAGCAGTACTTC	CASSLVGQREGDEQYF
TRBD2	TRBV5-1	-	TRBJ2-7	TGCGCCAGCAGCTTCGGTAGCGGGAGCTACGAGCAGTACTTC	CASSFGSGSYEQYF
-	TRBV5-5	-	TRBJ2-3	TGTGCCAGCAGCACCGGGACTAGCACAGATACGCAGTATTTT	CASSTGTSTDTQYF
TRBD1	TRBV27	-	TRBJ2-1	TGTGCCAGCAGCTTACAGGGGGAGGTGGGTAATGAGCAGTTCTTC	CASSLQGEVGNEQFF
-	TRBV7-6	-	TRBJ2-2	TGTGCCAGCAGCTTAGCTGCTAGCTCCGGGGAGCTGTTTTTT	CASSLAASSGELFF
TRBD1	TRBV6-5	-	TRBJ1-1	TGTGCCAGCAGTCCCGGGACAGTGACATCCACTGAAGCTTTCTTT	CASSPGTVTSTEAFF